This entry concerns a single T cell receptor (beta chain). Its cognate antigen is unknown. Time point given: pretreatment peripheral blood. This table comes from immunoSEQ multiplex PCR, and its TCRdb copy is limited to in-frame clones, with some not included. The sample shows some 120,000 clones, approximately 84% of them seen only once. The data stem from a study of PD-L1 blockade in urothelial cancer. Looking at the study overall: Patients, treated from 2014 onward, received atezolizumab 1,200 mg intravenously every 3 weeks. Bladder-origin urothelial cancer in males described about 90% of the 29 patients. From 0 to 3 prior chemotherapy regimens had been given to the patients. Overall study findings and caveats: Durable-benefit patients showed greater tumor-associated blood clone expansion at 3 weeks.

The CDR3 length is 13 residues. Germline-derived CDR1 and CDR2 are MNHNS and SASEGT. V was clipped by 0 bases and J by 6 bases, with 7 bases between them. The clonotype comes from a man aged 45-65 years with urothelial cancer. The sequencing here drew on PBMCs, taken around atezolizumab (anti-PD-L1) treatment. This rearrangement joins TRBV6-1 to TRBJ2-3; D gene ambiguous. In nucleotides, the CDR3 is TGTGCCAGCAGTGAAGCCCAGAAGGATACGCAGTATTTT. It yields the protein CASSEAQKDTQYF.